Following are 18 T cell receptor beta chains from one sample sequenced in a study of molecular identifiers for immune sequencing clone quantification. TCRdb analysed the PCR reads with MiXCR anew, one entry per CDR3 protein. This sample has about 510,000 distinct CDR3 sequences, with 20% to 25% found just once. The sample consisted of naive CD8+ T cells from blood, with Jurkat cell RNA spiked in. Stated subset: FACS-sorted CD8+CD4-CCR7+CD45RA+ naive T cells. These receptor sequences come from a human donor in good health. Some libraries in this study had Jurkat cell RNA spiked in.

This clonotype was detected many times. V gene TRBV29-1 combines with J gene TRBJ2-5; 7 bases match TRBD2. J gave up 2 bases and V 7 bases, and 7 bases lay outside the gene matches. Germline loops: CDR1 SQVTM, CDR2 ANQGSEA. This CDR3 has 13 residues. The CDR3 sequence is CSGRTRGQETQYF. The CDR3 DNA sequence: TGCAGCGGAAGGACTAGAGGGCAAGAGACCCAGTACTTC.

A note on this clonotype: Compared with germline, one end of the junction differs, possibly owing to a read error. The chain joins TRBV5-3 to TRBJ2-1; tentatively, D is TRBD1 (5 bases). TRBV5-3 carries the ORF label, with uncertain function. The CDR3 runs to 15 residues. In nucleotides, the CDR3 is TGTGCCAGCAGCTTGGCGACAGACGCCTACAATGAGCAGTTCTTC. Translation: CASSLATDAYNEQFF.

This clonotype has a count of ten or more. This chain's CDR3 is CASRNLIVTSGYNEQFF. The CDR3 DNA reads TGTGCCAGCAGGAATCTCATTGTAACTAGCGGGTACAATGAGCAGTTCTTC. This rearrangement joins TRBV6-5 to TRBJ2-1; TRBD2 aligns across 9 bases. Germline CDR1 MNHEY, CDR2 SVGAGI. V shed 6 bases and J 4 bases; nucleotides not matched to a gene: 13. CDR3 length: 17 residues.

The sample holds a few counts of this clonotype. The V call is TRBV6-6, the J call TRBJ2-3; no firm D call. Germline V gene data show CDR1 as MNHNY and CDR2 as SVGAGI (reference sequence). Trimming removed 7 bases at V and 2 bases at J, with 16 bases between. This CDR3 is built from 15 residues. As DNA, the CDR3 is TGTGCCAGCACGGAGTGGCAGGTTTACACAGATACGCAGTATTTT. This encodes CASTEWQVYTDTQYF.

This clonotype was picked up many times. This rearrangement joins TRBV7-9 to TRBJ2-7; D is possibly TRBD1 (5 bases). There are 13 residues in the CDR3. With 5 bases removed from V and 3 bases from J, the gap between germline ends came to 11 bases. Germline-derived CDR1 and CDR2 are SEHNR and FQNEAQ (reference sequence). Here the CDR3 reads CASSHRLFYEQYF. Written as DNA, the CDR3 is TGTGCCAGCAGCCACAGGCTGTTCTACGAGCAGTACTTC.

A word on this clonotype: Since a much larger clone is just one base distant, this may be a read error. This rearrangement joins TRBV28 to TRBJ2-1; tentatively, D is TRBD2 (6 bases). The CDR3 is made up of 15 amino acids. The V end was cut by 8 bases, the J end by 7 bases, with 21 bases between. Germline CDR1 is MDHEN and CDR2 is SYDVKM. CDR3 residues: CASFSHNSGRNEQFF. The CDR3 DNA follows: TGTGCCAGCTTTAGCCATAACTCAGGGAGGAATGAGCAGTTCTTC.

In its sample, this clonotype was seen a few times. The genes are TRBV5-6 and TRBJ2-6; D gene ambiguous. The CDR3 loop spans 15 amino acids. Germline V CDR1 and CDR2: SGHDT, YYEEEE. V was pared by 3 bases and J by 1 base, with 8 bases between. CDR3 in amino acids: CASSSTESGANVLTF. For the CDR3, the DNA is TGTGCCAGCAGCTCGACGGAGTCTGGGGCCAACGTCCTGACTTTC.

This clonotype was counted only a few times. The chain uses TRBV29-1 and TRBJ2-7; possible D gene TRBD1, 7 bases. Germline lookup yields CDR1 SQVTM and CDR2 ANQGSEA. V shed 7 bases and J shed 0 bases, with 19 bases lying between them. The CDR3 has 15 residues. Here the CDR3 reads CSAIHRGLISYEQYF. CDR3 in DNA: TGCAGCGCTATTCACAGGGGACTTATCTCCTACGAGCAGTACTTC.

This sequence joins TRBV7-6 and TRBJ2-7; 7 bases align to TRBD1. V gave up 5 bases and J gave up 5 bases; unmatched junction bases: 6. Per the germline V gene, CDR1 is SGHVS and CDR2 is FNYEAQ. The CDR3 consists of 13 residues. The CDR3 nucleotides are TGTGCCAGCAGCGCAGGGGGACGCGACGAGCAGTACTTC. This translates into CASSAGGRDEQYF.

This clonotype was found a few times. The CDR3 here is CASSQEVGDTQYF. The CDR3 DNA reads TGCGCCAGCAGCCAAGAGGTGGGAGATACGCAGTATTTT. The gene calls are TRBV4-3 and TRBJ2-3, with D unclear. The CDR3 runs to 13 residues. V gave up 0 bases and J gave up 5 bases, with 6 bases separating them. CDR1 is LGHNA, CDR2 YSLEER, per germline.

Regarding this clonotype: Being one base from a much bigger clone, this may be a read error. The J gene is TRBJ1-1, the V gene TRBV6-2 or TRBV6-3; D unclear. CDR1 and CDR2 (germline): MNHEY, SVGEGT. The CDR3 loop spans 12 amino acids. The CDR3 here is CASSYEYTEASF. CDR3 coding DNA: TGTGCCAGCAGTTACGAATACACTGAAGCTTCCTTT.

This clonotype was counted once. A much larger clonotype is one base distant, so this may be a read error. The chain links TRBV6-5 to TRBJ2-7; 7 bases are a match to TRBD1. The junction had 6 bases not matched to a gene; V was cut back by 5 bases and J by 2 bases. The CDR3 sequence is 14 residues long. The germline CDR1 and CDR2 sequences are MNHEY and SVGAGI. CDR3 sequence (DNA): TGTGCCAGCAGTGCAACAGGGGTCCCCTACGAGCAGTACTTC. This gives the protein CASSATGVPYEQYF.

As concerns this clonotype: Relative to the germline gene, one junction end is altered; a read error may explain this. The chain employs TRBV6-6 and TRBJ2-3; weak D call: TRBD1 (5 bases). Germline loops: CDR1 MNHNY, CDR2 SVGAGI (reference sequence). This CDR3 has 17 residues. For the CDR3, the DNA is TGTGCCAGCAGCCCCTCCTCCGGACAACTTCTCACATATACGCAGTATTTT. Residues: CASSPSSGQLLTYTQYF.

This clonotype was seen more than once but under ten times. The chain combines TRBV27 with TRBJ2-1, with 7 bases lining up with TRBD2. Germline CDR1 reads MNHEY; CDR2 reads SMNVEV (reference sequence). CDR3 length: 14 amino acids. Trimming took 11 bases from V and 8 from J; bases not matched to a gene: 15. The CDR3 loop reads CAAGRGTMYHEQFF. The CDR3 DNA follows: TGTGCCGCGGGTCGGGGGACTATGTATCATGAGCAGTTCTTC.

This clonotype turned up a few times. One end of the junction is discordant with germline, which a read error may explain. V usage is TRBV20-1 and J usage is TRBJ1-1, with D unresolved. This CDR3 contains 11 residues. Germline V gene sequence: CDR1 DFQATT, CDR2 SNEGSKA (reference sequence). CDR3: CSARDIGWSVF. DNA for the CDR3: TGCAGTGCTAGAGATATCGGGTGGTCCGTCTTT.

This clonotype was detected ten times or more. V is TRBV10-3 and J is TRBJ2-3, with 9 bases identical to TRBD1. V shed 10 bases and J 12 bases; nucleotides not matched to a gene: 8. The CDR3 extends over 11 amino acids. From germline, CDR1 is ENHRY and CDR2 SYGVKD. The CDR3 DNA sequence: TGTGCCACTGCTTGGGACAGGGATCAGTATTTT. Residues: CATAWDRDQYF.

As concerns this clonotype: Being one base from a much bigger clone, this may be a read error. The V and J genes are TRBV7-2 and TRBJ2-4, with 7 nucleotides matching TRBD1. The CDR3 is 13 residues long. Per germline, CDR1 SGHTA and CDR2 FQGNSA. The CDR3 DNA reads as TGTGCCTCCCAGGGGGTAGCCAAAAACATTCAGCACTTC. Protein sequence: CASQGVAKNIQHF.

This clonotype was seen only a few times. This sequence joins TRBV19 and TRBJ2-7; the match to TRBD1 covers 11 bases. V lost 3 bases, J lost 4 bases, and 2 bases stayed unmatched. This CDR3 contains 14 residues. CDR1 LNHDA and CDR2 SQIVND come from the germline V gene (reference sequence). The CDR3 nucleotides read TGTGCCAGTAGTATGGGACAGGGGGTTTACGAGCAGTACTTC. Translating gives CASSMGQGVYEQYF.